This TCR beta chain stems from a study of blood T cell repertoires in COVID-19. Study-wide context: The United States, Italy and Spain provided the acute and convalescent COVID-19 samples.

As handled by the study authors: Estimation of nucleated cell counts was performed using reference gene primer amplification. The assay was immunoSEQ multiplex PCR, and TCRdb's table has in-frame clones only and misses some. That table furnishes V, J and clone size, whereas the DNA furnished D and trimming. Of about 110,000 clones listed, approximately 84% were seen once; the top ten hold 5.5% to 8.5%. In this sample, this clone turned up once. CDR3 length equals 15 residues. The V and J ends lost 4 bases and 2 bases respectively, with 13 bases between them. CDR1 and CDR2 from the germline V gene are SGHDN and FVKESK.

The receptor's source is a woman aged 45-65 years with acute or convalescent COVID-19. The chain is built from TRBV14 and TRBJ2-3; TRBD2 is a possible D gene (5 bases). Input material: peripheral blood. The CDR3 sequence: CASSRPGFTTDTQYF. The CDR3 nucleotides read TGTGCCAGCAGCCGCCCGGGGTTTACCACAGATACGCAGTATTTT.